This TCR beta chain was sequenced for a study of blood T cell repertoires in COVID-19. Only in-frame clones appear in the TCRdb table, and some are missing; sequencing was by immunoSEQ multiplex PCR. This table has approximately 70,000 clones, more than 75% appearing once. What was sequenced was peripheral blood. This receptor was taken from a woman aged 55 to 70 with acute or convalescent COVID-19.

CDR3 DNA sequence: TGTGCCAGCAGCTTAGGGTACAGGGGGCGCAGCTCTGGAAACACCATATATTTT. It specifies CASSLGYRGRSSGNTIYF. The J gene is TRBJ1-3, the V gene TRBV7-8, with TRBD1 matching over 9 bases. The CDR3 covers 18 residues. Trimming cost V 1 base and J 0 bases; bases outside gene matches: 7. Looked up from germline, CDR1 is SGHVS and CDR2 is FQNEAQ.